These T cell receptor beta chains were read from a single sample in a study of shared clonotypes between healthy human individuals. The assay was immunoSEQ multiplex PCR, and TCRdb's table has in-frame clones only and misses some. Of around 2,000,000 clones detected, more than 85% appear once; the ten largest clones hold 1.5% to 2%. Sample: naive CD8+ T cells from PBMCs. The receptors stem from a man aged 18 to 29 in good health. Some clones in this sample may be carry-over from other donors' samples. CDR3s include the opening cysteine and the closing phenylalanine or tryptophan. A D gene is named only where the DNA matches it firmly. The listing skips clone size in some rows; elsewhere it reads once, few, many or a size class.

v_gene: TRBV5-8; abundance: .; len: 18; d_gene: .; j_gene: TRBJ1-4; CDR3nt: TGTGCCAGCAGCTTGGAGGCCTTGGACAGCTATACTAATGAAAAACTGTTTTTT; CDR3aa: CASSLEALDSYTNEKLFF
v_gene: TRBV10-1; abundance: .; len: 14; d_gene: .; j_gene: TRBJ2-1; CDR3nt: TGCGCCAGCAGTGGGAGGGCCGGGAGCAATGAGCAGTTCTTC; CDR3aa: CASSGRAGSNEQFF
v_gene: TRBV28; abundance: few; len: 12; d_gene: .; j_gene: TRBJ1-4; CDR3nt: TGTGCCAGCAGCCGTAATAATGAAAAACTGTTTTTT; CDR3aa: CASSRNNEKLFF
v_gene: TRBV9; abundance: .; len: 15; d_gene: .; j_gene: TRBJ2-3; CDR3nt: TGTGCCAGCAGCGTCCAGACAACTAGCACAGATACGCAGTATTTT; CDR3aa: CASSVQTTSTDTQYF
v_gene: TRBV4-1; abundance: .; len: 17; d_gene: .; j_gene: TRBJ2-7; CDR3nt: TGCGCCAGCAGCAAAAGGGTGCGGGACACCCCCAGATACGAGCAGTACTTC; CDR3aa: CASSKRVRDTPRYEQYF
v_gene: TRBV7-9; abundance: .; len: 16; d_gene: TRBD1; j_gene: TRBJ2-5; CDR3nt: TGTGCCAGCAGACAGGGGACAGGGAGGATGAAAGAGACCCAGTACTTC; CDR3aa: CASRQGTGRMKETQYF
v_gene: TRBV6-1; abundance: .; len: 12; d_gene: TRBD1; j_gene: TRBJ1-2; CDR3nt: TGTGCCACTGCGCGACAGGGGTATGGCTACACCTTC; CDR3aa: CATARQGYGYTF
v_gene: TRBV19; abundance: .; len: 14; d_gene: .; j_gene: TRBJ2-7; CDR3nt: TGTGCCAGTAGTAGTTGGGCAGGGTCCTACGAGCAGTACTTC; CDR3aa: CASSSWAGSYEQYF
v_gene: TRBV4-1; abundance: .; len: 15; d_gene: TRBD2; j_gene: TRBJ2-1; CDR3nt: TGCGCCAGCAGCCATGTAGCGGGAGCCTACAATGAGCAGTTCTTC; CDR3aa: CASSHVAGAYNEQFF
v_gene: TRBV27; abundance: .; len: 11; d_gene: .; j_gene: TRBJ2-1; CDR3nt: TGTGCCAGCATTGGGCTCAATGAGCAGTTCTTC; CDR3aa: CASIGLNEQFF
v_gene: TRBV7-9; abundance: .; len: 12; d_gene: .; j_gene: TRBJ2-2; CDR3nt: TGTGCCAGCAGCAACGGAGGCGGGGAGCTGTTTTTT; CDR3aa: CASSNGGGELFF
v_gene: TRBV27; abundance: .; len: 14; d_gene: .; j_gene: TRBJ2-7; CDR3nt: TGTGCCAGCAGTTTATCTGCAGGGGCCTACGAGCAGTACTTC; CDR3aa: CASSLSAGAYEQYF
v_gene: TRBV11-2; abundance: .; len: 15; d_gene: TRBD1; j_gene: TRBJ1-2; CDR3nt: TGTGCCAGCAGCTCCCTTACAGGGGACGGCTATGGCTACACCTTC; CDR3aa: CASSSLTGDGYGYTF
v_gene: TRBV7-9; abundance: .; len: 16; d_gene: .; j_gene: TRBJ2-3; CDR3nt: TGTGCCAGCAGCCCGAGGGAGGGGGAGAGAACAGATACGCAGTATTTT; CDR3aa: CASSPREGERTDTQYF
v_gene: TRBV27; abundance: .; len: 14; d_gene: .; j_gene: TRBJ1-5; CDR3nt: TGTGCCAGCACGGGGGGAGGGGCGAATCAGCCCCAGCATTTT; CDR3aa: CASTGGGANQPQHF
v_gene: TRBV7-6; abundance: .; len: 16; d_gene: TRBD2; j_gene: TRBJ2-7; CDR3nt: TGTGCCAGCAGCTTCTATTCGGTAGCGGGAGCAGGAGAGCAGTACTTC; CDR3aa: CASSFYSVAGAGEQYF
v_gene: TRBV27; abundance: once; len: 16; d_gene: .; j_gene: TRBJ2-1; CDR3nt: TGTGCCAGCAGTTTCCTGGACGGGGGTTTTGAGAATGAGCAGTTCTTC; CDR3aa: CASSFLDGGFENEQFF
v_gene: TRBV6-4; abundance: .; len: 16; d_gene: TRBD2; j_gene: TRBJ2-3; CDR3nt: TGTGCCAGCAGTGACTCGCCTAGCGGGACCACAGATACGCAGTATTTT; CDR3aa: CASSDSPSGTTDTQYF
v_gene: TRBV7-8; abundance: .; len: 14; d_gene: .; j_gene: TRBJ2-7; CDR3nt: TGTGCCAGCAGCTTAGGTCCTGGGGAAGGCGAGCAGTACTTC; CDR3aa: CASSLGPGEGEQYF
v_gene: TRBV7-7; abundance: .; len: 16; d_gene: .; j_gene: TRBJ1-5; CDR3nt: TGTGCCAGCAGCTTAGGAAAATCCAGGACCAGGAAGCCCCAGCATTTT; CDR3aa: CASSLGKSRTRKPQHF
v_gene: TRBV4-2; abundance: .; len: 12; d_gene: .; j_gene: TRBJ2-1; CDR3nt: TGTGCCAGCATCACCAAGACCAATGAGCAGTTCTTC; CDR3aa: CASITKTNEQFF
v_gene: TRBV2; abundance: few; len: 14; d_gene: .; j_gene: TRBJ2-7; CDR3nt: TGTGCCAGCAGTGAAGTCCGGGGCGGCTACGAGCAGTACTTC; CDR3aa: CASSEVRGGYEQYF
v_gene: TRBV4-2; abundance: .; len: 15; d_gene: .; j_gene: TRBJ2-7; CDR3nt: TGTGCCAGCAGCCAGGGGGGACGGAACTCCTACGAGCAGTACTTC; CDR3aa: CASSQGGRNSYEQYF
v_gene: TRBV27; abundance: .; len: 15; d_gene: .; j_gene: TRBJ2-3; CDR3nt: TGTGCCAGCAGTTTATTAGGGGGGGGCGGGGATACGCAGTATTTT; CDR3aa: CASSLLGGGGDTQYF
v_gene: TRBV27; abundance: .; len: 14; d_gene: TRBD2; j_gene: TRBJ2-3; CDR3nt: TGTGCCAGCAGTTTTTTTGCGGGAGGAGATACGCAGTATTTT; CDR3aa: CASSFFAGGDTQYF
v_gene: TRBV19; abundance: .; len: 13; d_gene: TRBD2; j_gene: TRBJ2-3; CDR3nt: TGTGCCAGTAGTCCCCGGACTAGAGATACGCAGTATTTT; CDR3aa: CASSPRTRDTQYF
v_gene: TRBV9; abundance: once; len: 14; d_gene: .; j_gene: TRBJ2-1; CDR3nt: TGTGCCAGCAGTATGGGAGGCTTTCACAATGAGCAGTTCTTC; CDR3aa: CASSMGGFHNEQFF
v_gene: TRBV25-1; abundance: .; len: 13; d_gene: TRBD2; j_gene: TRBJ2-5; CDR3nt: TGTGCCAGCAGTGAAGGACTAGTAGGGGACCAGTACTTC; CDR3aa: CASSEGLVGDQYF
v_gene: TRBV7-9; abundance: .; len: 13; d_gene: .; j_gene: TRBJ2-5; CDR3nt: TGTGCCAGCAGCTTAGGAGGCCAAGAGACCCAGTACTTC; CDR3aa: CASSLGGQETQYF
v_gene: TRBV27; abundance: .; len: 16; d_gene: TRBD2; j_gene: TRBJ2-7; CDR3nt: TGTGCCAGCAGTTTGGGGCTAGCGGGAGAAACCTCCGAGCAGTACTTC; CDR3aa: CASSLGLAGETSEQYF
v_gene: TRBV7-2; abundance: .; len: 16; d_gene: .; j_gene: TRBJ1-2; CDR3nt: TGTGCCAGCAGCTTAGTTCCGGGACTTGCGATCTATGGCTACACCTTC; CDR3aa: CASSLVPGLAIYGYTF
v_gene: TRBV19; abundance: .; len: 13; d_gene: .; j_gene: TRBJ2-1; CDR3nt: TGTGCCAGTAGAGGGGAGGGGGAGGCTGAGCAGTTCTTC; CDR3aa: CASRGEGEAEQFF
v_gene: TRBV7-9; abundance: .; len: 13; d_gene: .; j_gene: TRBJ2-3; CDR3nt: TGTGCCAGCAGCTACCCGGGACCAGATACGCAGTATTTT; CDR3aa: CASSYPGPDTQYF
v_gene: TRBV30; abundance: .; len: 11; d_gene: .; j_gene: TRBJ1-1; CDR3nt: TGTGCCTGGCAAACAGGGTTGGAAGCTTTCTTT; CDR3aa: CAWQTGLEAFF
v_gene: TRBV7-9; abundance: .; len: 15; d_gene: .; j_gene: TRBJ2-3; CDR3nt: TGTGCCAGCAGCCCGGAGACTAAGCGGACAGATACGCAGTATTTT; CDR3aa: CASSPETKRTDTQYF
v_gene: TRBV21-1; abundance: .; len: 15; d_gene: .; j_gene: TRBJ1-2; CDR3nt: TGTGCCAGCAGCAACCTCCCGGATGGCCCCTATGGCTACACCTTC; CDR3aa: CASSNLPDGPYGYTF
v_gene: TRBV6-1; abundance: .; len: 14; d_gene: .; j_gene: TRBJ2-1; CDR3nt: TGTGCCAGCAGTGAAGGGCCCCGCGATAATGAGCAGTTCTTC; CDR3aa: CASSEGPRDNEQFF
v_gene: TRBV29-1; abundance: .; len: 13; d_gene: .; j_gene: TRBJ2-1; CDR3nt: TGCAGCGTTGTAGGTGGTACGGGGTGGGAGCAGTTCTTC; CDR3aa: CSVVGGTGWEQFF
v_gene: TRBV27; abundance: .; len: 14; d_gene: .; j_gene: TRBJ1-1; CDR3nt: TGTGCCAGCAGTTTAACGGGGGCGCGGACTGAAGCTTTCTTT; CDR3aa: CASSLTGARTEAFF
v_gene: TRBV7-6; abundance: .; len: 15; d_gene: .; j_gene: TRBJ2-7; CDR3nt: TGTGCCAGCAGCTTAGAGCCAGGGTTCTCCTACGAGCAGTACTTC; CDR3aa: CASSLEPGFSYEQYF
v_gene: TRBV28; abundance: .; len: 18; d_gene: TRBD2; j_gene: TRBJ2-1; CDR3nt: TGTGCCAGCAGTTTCGAGGCTAGCGGGAGGGACTTACAATGGGAGCAGTTCTTC; CDR3aa: CASSFEASGRDLQWEQFF
v_gene: TRBV19; abundance: .; len: 11; d_gene: .; j_gene: TRBJ2-2; CDR3nt: TGTGCCAGTTTGACGGGCGGGGAGCTGTTTTTT; CDR3aa: CASLTGGELFF
v_gene: TRBV19; abundance: .; len: 16; d_gene: TRBD2; j_gene: TRBJ2-7; CDR3nt: TGTGCCAGTAGTATAGATCTTAGCGGGAGGATCTACGAGCAGTACTTC; CDR3aa: CASSIDLSGRIYEQYF
v_gene: TRBV6-1; abundance: .; len: 14; d_gene: .; j_gene: TRBJ2-1; CDR3nt: TGTGCCAGCAGTGAGGAGGTCAGGGGATTTGAGCAGTTCTTC; CDR3aa: CASSEEVRGFEQFF
v_gene: TRBV30; abundance: once; len: 13; d_gene: .; j_gene: TRBJ2-2; CDR3nt: TGTGCCTGGAGGCTAGGAGCTCCCGGGGAGCTGTTTTTT; CDR3aa: CAWRLGAPGELFF
v_gene: TRBV27; abundance: .; len: 16; d_gene: TRBD1; j_gene: TRBJ2-7; CDR3nt: TGTGCCAGCAGTTTATCTTTTGGGACAGGATCCTACGAGCAGTACTTC; CDR3aa: CASSLSFGTGSYEQYF
v_gene: TRBV9; abundance: .; len: 15; d_gene: .; j_gene: TRBJ1-2; CDR3nt: TGTGCCAGCAGCCCCGGACCGGGGGGAAGCTATGGCTACACCTTC; CDR3aa: CASSPGPGGSYGYTF
v_gene: TRBV27; abundance: once; len: 13; d_gene: .; j_gene: TRBJ2-3; CDR3nt: TGTGCCAGCAGGGGTACGGAGACAGATACGCAGTATTTT; CDR3aa: CASRGTETDTQYF
v_gene: TRBV6-5; abundance: .; len: 14; d_gene: .; j_gene: TRBJ2-2; CDR3nt: TGTGCCAGCAGTTACGGGTCACCGGCCGGGGAGCTGTTTTTT; CDR3aa: CASSYGSPAGELFF
v_gene: TRBV21-1; abundance: .; len: 18; d_gene: .; j_gene: TRBJ2-7; CDR3nt: TGTGCCAGCAGCAGAGCTAGTTGGGGACTAGCGGAGGCCTACGAGCAGTACTTC; CDR3aa: CASSRASWGLAEAYEQYF
v_gene: TRBV4-1; abundance: .; len: 15; d_gene: .; j_gene: TRBJ2-3; CDR3nt: TGCGCCAGCAGCCAGGGACAGCGGGACGGGGATACGCAGTATTTT; CDR3aa: CASSQGQRDGDTQYF
v_gene: TRBV7-9; abundance: .; len: 19; d_gene: .; j_gene: TRBJ2-2; CDR3nt: TGTGCCAGCAGCTACGGGGGGGTGACAGGGGCTCCTGCCACCGGGGAGCTGTTTTTT; CDR3aa: CASSYGGVTGAPATGELFF